This T cell receptor beta chain was documented in a study of vaccination effects on CD4 cells after COVID-19. Sequencing was performed with immunoSEQ multiplex PCR; in TCRdb, only in-frame clones are kept and a portion is missing. Of under 35,000 clones in the sample, over 60% are singletons; the top ten hold approximately 8.2%. CDR1 is MNHEY and CDR2 is SMNVEV in the germline V gene (reference sequence). The CDR3 contains 13 residues. The germline V and J ends were trimmed by 6 bases and 4 bases, with 12 bases remaining between them. This clone was picked up a small number of times. The antigen is unknown. Antigen-specific CD4+ T cells were expanded with viral peptide pools in the ViraFEST assay before sequencing. Isolation of CD4+ T cells took place after nine to ten days of culture. All participants had two doses of either the BNT162b2 or mRNA-1273 vaccine. Vaccinees lacked prior SARS-CoV-2 infection and tested negative for nucleocapsid antibodies.

The V and J genes are TRBV27 and TRBJ1-2; D is unclear. Sequenced material: CD4+ T cells from PBMCs cultured with SARS-CoV-2 spike peptides, taken after COVID-19 vaccination. This receptor was obtained from a human donor who received a COVID-19 vaccine. CDR3 sequence reads: CASSPRAFYGYTF. CDR3 nucleotides: TGTGCCAGCAGCCCCCGGGCCTTCTATGGCTACACCTTC.